The 22 T cell receptor beta chains listed next were all sequenced from one sample in a study of multiple sclerosis patients with progressive multifocal leukoencephalopathy. Time point in this sample: time of PML onset. Using immunoSEQ multiplex PCR, the repertoire was profiled, and TCRdb retains in-frame clones only, with some absent. The top ten clones hold around 12% of a sample with approximately 27,000 clones, about 85% of them seen once. The sequencing used PBMCs, collected from a patient treated with natalizumab. The source is a woman aged 25-40 years with progressive multifocal leukoencephalopathy.

This chain uses TRBV5-1 with TRBJ2-3, with 8 bases fitting TRBD2. Unmatched junction bases numbered 7, after V lost 4 bases and J lost 0 bases. The CDR3 consists of 16 residues. Germline CDR1 reads SGHRS; CDR2 reads YFSETQ. The CDR3 protein is CASSPNGLASTDTQYF. The CDR3 DNA is TGCGCCAGCAGCCCAAACGGACTAGCAAGCACAGATACGCAGTATTTT.

This sequence joins TRBV23-1 and TRBJ1-6; TRBD1 matches at 11 bases. TRBV23-1 is an ORF for which the function is uncertain. The CDR3 has 18 amino acids. V dropped 4 bases and J dropped 7; count of bases not matched to a gene: 12. CDR3 protein: CASSPKNGTGGKNSPLHF. For the CDR3, the DNA is TGCGCCAGCAGTCCAAAAAACGGGACAGGGGGGAAAAATTCACCCCTCCACTTT.

The CDR3, as DNA: TGTGCCAGCGAAATTAGCTCCTCTTCACCCCTCCACTTT. Its translation is CASEISSSSPLHF. This chain joins TRBV6-5 and TRBJ1-6; no firm D call. The CDR3 is made up of 13 amino acids. Germline-derived CDR1 and CDR2 are MNHEY and SVGAGI. V was shortened by 8 bases and J by 9 bases, with 14 bases between the two germline ends.

The table lists this clone with a count of one. The chain combines TRBV5-6 with TRBJ1-5; possibly TRBD1 for D (6 bases). The length of the CDR3 is 14 residues. Germline V gene data show CDR1 as SGHDT and CDR2 as YYEEEE. Trimming took 0 bases from V and 6 from J, leaving 10 bases between them. The CDR3 region is CASSLGPGVQPQHF. CDR3 nucleotide sequence: TGTGCCAGCAGCTTGGGGCCAGGGGTTCAGCCCCAGCATTTT.

V gene TRBV5-1 combines with J gene TRBJ1-3; TRBD1 might be the D (5 bases). The ends were cut back, 3 bases at V and 4 bases at J, with 14 bases in the middle. The CDR3 consists of 15 residues. CDR1 is SGHRS and CDR2 is YFSETQ in the germline V gene. The CDR3 protein is CASSSEGTGGNTIYF. The CDR3 DNA is TGCGCCAGCAGCTCGGAGGGGACGGGAGGAAACACCATATATTTT.

The gene calls are TRBV19 and TRBJ1-5, with D perhaps matching TRBD1 (5 bases). V gave up 7 bases and J gave up 5 bases, with 18 bases separating them. The CDR3 has 15 residues. The germline V gene has CDR1 LNHDA and CDR2 SQIVND (reference sequence). CDR3 DNA: TGTGCCAGTACCCAGGGAGCGCGAGGACATCAGCCCCAGCATTTT. Its translation is CASTQGARGHQPQHF.

The chain couples TRBV7-2 to TRBJ1-5; tentative D call: TRBD1 (5 bases). From germline, CDR1 is SGHTA and CDR2 FQGNSA. The V end lost 6 bases, the J end lost 5 bases, and 17 bases lay between the germline ends. The CDR3 loop spans 15 amino acids. The CDR3 spells CASSPMGQTHQPQHF. CDR3 DNA sequence: TGTGCCAGCAGTCCTATGGGGCAGACACATCAGCCCCAGCATTTT. The full variable domain, in which reference TRBV7-2 and TRBJ1-5 provide the parts outside the CDR3, is GAGVSQSPSNKVTEKGKDVELRCDPISGHTALYWYRQSLGQGLEFLIYFQGNSAPDKSGLPSDRFSAERTGGSVSTLTIQRTQQEDSAVYLCASSPMGQTHQPQHFGDGTRLSIL.

V is TRBV7-6 and J is TRBJ2-2; TRBD2 aligns across 10 bases. With V trimmed by 8 bases and J by 5 bases, 8 bases remained unmatched. Germline V gives CDR1 SGHVS, CDR2 FNYEAQ. The CDR3 has 15 residues. The CDR3: CASVPSGLATGELFF. CDR3 nucleotides: TGTGCCAGCGTTCCCTCGGGACTAGCGACCGGGGAGCTGTTTTTT.

The chain recombines TRBV2 with TRBJ1-1; 8 bases fit TRBD1. V was clipped by 7 bases and J by 4 bases; unmatched bases: 8. Per the germline V gene, CDR1 is SNHLY and CDR2 is FYNNEI. The CDR3 covers 14 residues. CDR3 sequence (DNA): TGTGCCAGCACTACCGAGACAGGGGTCACTGAAGCTTTCTTT. Translating gives CASTTETGVTEAFF.

For the CDR3, the DNA is TGTGCCAGCAGCCGGACTAGCGGGGGGAATGAGCAGTTCTTC. This encodes CASSRTSGGNEQFF. The chain has TRBV6-4 and TRBJ2-1; 14 bases are a match to TRBD2. The CDR3 totals 14 residues. The V gene end was trimmed by 6 bases and the J gene end by 7 bases; junction bases not matched to a gene: 2. Germline CDR1 MRHNA, CDR2 SNTAGT.

This clone was observed a handful of times. The chain links TRBV19 to TRBJ1-2; 7 bases fit TRBD1. Germline values: CDR1 LNHDA, CDR2 SQIVND (reference sequence). CDR3 length: 13 residues. The junction had 6 bases not matched to a gene; V was cut back by 7 bases and J by 4 bases. The CDR3 reads CASTRGGLYGYTF. The DNA of the CDR3 is TGTGCCAGTACCAGGGGGGGACTCTATGGCTACACCTTC.

This clone has more than one count but fewer than ten. V usage is TRBV15 and J usage is TRBJ1-1; no clear D gene. V dropped 1 base and J dropped 4 bases, with 13 bases sitting between them. The length of the CDR3 is 15 residues. Germline V gene data show CDR1 as LNHNV and CDR2 as YYDKDF (reference sequence). DNA of the CDR3: TGTGCCACCAGCAGAGGGGCCAGCAGCAGCACTGAAGCTTTCTTT. Translating gives CATSRGASSSTEAFF.

The V gene is TRBV28, the J gene TRBJ1-5; 8 nucleotides align to TRBD1. The CDR3 sequence is 14 residues long. Trimming cost V 5 bases and J 7 bases; bases outside gene matches: 7. CDR1 MDHEN and CDR2 SYDVKM come from the germline V gene. The CDR3 region has the DNA TGTGCCAGCAGTCACGGGACAGGAGCACAGCCCCAGCATTTT. It encodes CASSHGTGAQPQHF.

This clone has only a few counts. V gene TRBV5-1 combines with J gene TRBJ1-2; a possible D gene is TRBD1 (6 bases). CDR3 length: 13 residues. Trimming removed 4 bases at V and 5 bases at J, with 12 bases between. Germline values: CDR1 SGHRS, CDR2 YFSETQ. CDR3 DNA sequence: TGCGCCAGCAGCACTACAGGGAGGTATGGCTACACCTTC. It yields the protein CASSTTGRYGYTF.

This sequence joins TRBV5-1 and TRBJ1-1, with D hard to call. Germline lookup yields CDR1 SGHRS and CDR2 YFSETQ. This CDR3 is 14 amino acids long. V gave up 0 bases and J gave up 7 bases, with 13 bases separating them. The CDR3 DNA is TGCGCCAGCAGCTTGGGTAGAAACGGAGGTGAAGCTTTCTTT. Translated: CASSLGRNGGEAFF.

V usage is TRBV6-5 and J usage is TRBJ2-7; D may be TRBD1 (6 bases). V shed 6 bases and J shed 6 bases, with 15 bases lying between them. Germline CDR1 is MNHEY and CDR2 is SVGAGI. This CDR3 comprises 13 residues. The CDR3 protein is CASSPGQSLEQYF. As DNA, the CDR3 is TGTGCCAGCAGCCCCGGACAGTCCCTCGAGCAGTACTTC.

CDR3 DNA sequence: TGTGCCAGCAGCCACAGGGAAAACACCGGGGAGCTGTTTTTT. It specifies CASSHRENTGELFF. The chain carries TRBV4-2 and TRBJ2-2, with D possibly TRBD1 on 5 matching bases. This CDR3 region has 14 residues. Trimming stripped 3 bases from V and 2 bases from J, with 7 bases between. Germline lookup yields CDR1 LGHNA and CDR2 YNFKEQ.

This clone has a single count. This rearrangement joins TRBV28 to TRBJ2-5; D possibly matches TRBD1 or TRBD2 (7 bases each). The V gene lost 5 bases and the J gene lost 2 bases, with 15 bases spanning the gap. Germline CDR1 and CDR2: MDHEN and SYDVKM. This CDR3 has 15 residues. The CDR3 sequence is CASSPQAGQQETQYF. The CDR3, as DNA: TGTGCCAGCAGTCCACAAGCGGGACAGCAAGAGACCCAGTACTTC. Full variable domain (missing parts from reference TRBV28 and TRBJ2-5): DVKVTQSSRYLVKRTGEKVFLECVQDMDHENMFWYRQDPGLGLRLIYFSYDVKMKEKGDIPEGYSVSREKKERFSLILESASTNQTSMYLCASSPQAGQQETQYFGPGTRLLVL.

This clone is a singleton in its sample. This rearrangement joins TRBV2 to TRBJ1-5, with D maybe TRBD1 (5 bases). V was trimmed by 1 base and J by 3 bases, leaving 10 bases between them. The CDR3 covers 15 residues. The V gene's germline CDR1 is SNHLY and CDR2 FYNNEI. CDR3 residues: CASSEGLTANQPQHF. CDR3 in DNA: TGTGCCAGCAGTGAAGGTTTGACAGCCAATCAGCCCCAGCATTTT. Drawing the rest from reference TRBV2 and TRBJ1-5, the complete variable domain is EPEVTQTPSHQVTQMGQEVILRCVPISNHLYFYWYRQILGQKVEFLVSFYNNEISEKSEIFDDQFSVERPDGSNFTLKIRSTKLEDSAMYFCASSEGLTANQPQHFGDGTRLSIL.

The J gene is TRBJ1-4, the V gene TRBV7-9; 10 bases match TRBD1. This CDR3 is 17 amino acids long. Germline V CDR1 and CDR2: SEHNR, FQNEAQ (reference sequence). V lost 5 bases, J lost 6 bases, and 12 bases stayed unmatched. In DNA, the CDR3 is TGTGCCAGCAGCCGCCCAGGGACAGGGGAGGAGGATGAAAAACTGTTTTTT. Translated: CASSRPGTGEEDEKLFF.

The chain's CDR3 is CASSPRGLAGNEQFF. CDR3 DNA sequence: TGTGCCAGCTCCCCCCGAGGACTAGCCGGCAATGAGCAGTTCTTC. The chain joins TRBV18 to TRBJ2-1; 8 bases fit TRBD2. Germline V gene lookup returns CDR1 KGHSH and CDR2 LQKENI. This CDR3 comprises 15 residues. With 6 bases clipped from V and 6 bases from J, the junction kept 10 bases outside the gene matches.

In this sample, this clone turned up once. The chain combines TRBV27 with TRBJ2-3; D assignment may be TRBD1 or TRBD2 (5 bases each). The V and J ends lost 5 bases and 5 bases respectively, with 14 bases between them. Germline CDR1 and CDR2: MNHEY and SMNVEV (reference sequence). The CDR3 spans 14 residues. The CDR3 loop reads CASSPGTARDTQYF. CDR3 DNA sequence: TGTGCCAGCAGTCCCGGGACGGCGAGAGATACGCAGTATTTT.